The 5 T cell receptor beta chains reported below all come from one sample, sequenced in a study of regulatory T cells in long-lasting Graves disease. Time point here: newly diagnosed GD, antithyroid drugs for less than 3 months. RNA extracted from PBMCs served as the sequencing template. Libraries of TCR beta came from iRepertoire HTBI primers plus Arm-PCR of CDR3 regions. TCRdb reanalysed the multiplex PCR reads using MiXCR and keeps one entry per CDR3 protein. The sample yields a few hundred thousand distinct CDR3 sequences, 20% seen once. The material was peripheral blood mononuclear cells (PBMCs), obtained at new diagnosis, from a patient treated with antithyroid drugs. The receptor set was obtained from a female donor with Graves disease.

This clonotype was counted many times. The chain combines TRBV20-1 with TRBJ2-3; D remains ambiguous. CDR1 and CDR2 (germline): DFQATT, SNEGSKA (reference sequence). V lost 3 bases and J lost 3, with 19 bases in between. This CDR3 comprises 16 residues. The CDR3 sequence: CSASPIVGLGTDTQYF. The CDR3 region has the DNA TGCAGTGCTAGCCCGATCGTCGGGCTGGGGACAGATACGCAGTATTTT.

This clonotype was seen only a few times. The chain recombines TRBV27 with TRBJ2-2; maybe TRBD2 (7 bases). V lost 3 bases and J 5 bases, leaving 16 bases between the germline ends. The CDR3 length is 16 residues. Germline CDR1 is MNHEY and CDR2 is SMNVEV (reference sequence). CDR3 DNA sequence: TGTGCCAGCAGTTTCGGGGGCGGGGGCAGTACCGGGGAGCTGTTTTTT. The encoded protein is CASSFGGGGSTGELFF.

This clonotype was counted ten times or more. The J gene is TRBJ1-3, the V gene TRBV27; D not certain. The CDR3 runs 16 residues. Germline loops: CDR1 MNHEY, CDR2 SMNVEV (reference sequence). V lost 6 bases to trimming and J lost 0 bases, with 15 bases between them. The CDR3 DNA reads as TGTGCCAGCAGCAGCCACGGATCCCGCTCTGGAAACACCATATATTTT. It codes for CASSSHGSRSGNTIYF.

This clonotype occurred many times. J is TRBJ1-1 and V is TRBV2; D not resolved. The germline CDR1 and CDR2 sequences are SNHLY and FYNNEI. There are 15 residues in the CDR3. Trimming took off 7 bases at V and 0 bases at J, with 15 bases between the two ends. The CDR3 DNA reads as TGTGCCAGCACCCGCGGGCCGGTTATGAACACTGAAGCTTTCTTT. Residues: CASTRGPVMNTEAFF. The full variable domain, in which reference TRBV2 and TRBJ1-1 provide the parts outside the CDR3, is EPEVTQTPSHQVTQMGQEVILRCVPISNHLYFYWYRQILGQKVEFLVSFYNNEISEKSEIFDDQFSVERPDGSNFTLKIRSTKLEDSAMYFCASTRGPVMNTEAFFGQGTRLTVV.

This clonotype came up many times. The rearrangement links TRBV4-2 to TRBJ2-3; a possible D gene is TRBD2 (6 bases). V lost 0 bases, J lost 8 bases, and 18 bases lay in between. In germline, CDR1 is LGHNA, CDR2 YNFKEQ. This CDR3 has 16 amino acids. The CDR3 loop is CASSQDGAGSKGTQYF. Here the CDR3 DNA reads TGTGCCAGCAGCCAAGACGGCGCGGGGTCCAAAGGTACGCAGTATTTT.